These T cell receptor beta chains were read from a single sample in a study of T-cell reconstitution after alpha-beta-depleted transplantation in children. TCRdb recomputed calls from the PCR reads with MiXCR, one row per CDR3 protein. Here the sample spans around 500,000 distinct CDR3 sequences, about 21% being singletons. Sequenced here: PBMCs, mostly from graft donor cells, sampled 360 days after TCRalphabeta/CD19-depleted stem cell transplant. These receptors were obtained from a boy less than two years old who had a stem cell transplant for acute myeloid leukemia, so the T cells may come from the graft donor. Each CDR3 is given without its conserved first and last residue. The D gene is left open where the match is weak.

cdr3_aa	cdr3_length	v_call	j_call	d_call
ASSLSGGSSSYNEQF	15	TRBV7-9	TRBJ2-1	TRBD2
ASSRDRGAPNEQF	13	TRBV6-1	TRBJ2-1	TRBD1
ASSPPDIDTQY	11	TRBV18	TRBJ2-3	.
ASSLGVTITGELF	13	TRBV5-1	TRBJ2-2	.
ASSPLLDKNIQY	12	TRBV4-3	TRBJ2-4	.
ASSPWQGGTEAF	12	TRBV5-1	TRBJ1-1	.
ASSQVRLRDSGRDGYT	16	TRBV4-3	TRBJ1-2	TRBD1
ASSVQEWSEQF	11	TRBV6-4	TRBJ2-1	.
SVAGGTGTDTQY	12	TRBV29-1	TRBJ2-3	TRBD2
ASDKEVNTGELF	12	TRBV6-1	TRBJ2-2	.
ASSRFSEAF	9	TRBV25-1	TRBJ1-1	.
ASSLEDRGGGELF	13	TRBV5-1	TRBJ2-2	TRBD1
ASTLSGPYEQY	11	TRBV12-3/TRBV12-4	TRBJ2-7	.
ASSLEGLSGANVLT	14	TRBV5-1	TRBJ2-6	.
ASSLIEAPSYNEQF	14	TRBV7-6	TRBJ2-1	.
SVPGRSPFSGANVLT	15	TRBV29-1	TRBJ2-6	.
ASSFIEETQY	10	TRBV7-9	TRBJ2-5	.
ASQGGPGNNEQF	12	TRBV13	TRBJ2-1	.
ASSVYRGSGDTQY	13	TRBV5-5	TRBJ2-3	TRBD1
ASSHLSFLNEQF	12	TRBV12-3/TRBV12-4	TRBJ2-1	.
ASSPLPGQGRYNEQF	15	TRBV4-1	TRBJ2-1	TRBD1
ASSHLRGEGGNSPLH	15	TRBV4-3	TRBJ1-6	.
SALRPTGFNVQF	12	TRBV20-1	TRBJ2-1	.
ASRKDRAARDTQY	13	TRBV12-3/TRBV12-4	TRBJ2-3	.
ASSAQTETQY	10	TRBV6-6	TRBJ2-5	.
SVVRGLNNEQF	11	TRBV29-1	TRBJ2-1	.
ASSTLGGSQPQH	12	TRBV19	TRBJ1-5	.
ASKLQGSYNEQF	12	TRBV5-1	TRBJ2-1	TRBD1
ASSSYPVLADKETQY	15	TRBV5-1	TRBJ2-5	TRBD2
ASSYGGTSGGRSSDTQY	17	TRBV6-5	TRBJ2-3	TRBD2
ASSLFQADTQY	11	TRBV12-3/TRBV12-4	TRBJ2-3	.